Following are 22 T cell receptor beta chains from one sample sequenced in a study of T cell changes during pregnancy in multiple sclerosis. Libraries were prepared by immunoSEQ multiplex PCR; TCRdb keeps only in-frame clonotypes and omits some of them. Of some 41,000 clones detected, approximately 91% appear once; the ten largest clones hold around 1.5%. The sequenced material came from PBMCs (not recorded whether the cells were cultured). These receptors all come from a female donor with multiple sclerosis, enrolled in a pregnancy study.

V and J are TRBV21-1 and TRBJ2-1; TRBD1, the D gene given by the table, was not confirmed from the DNA. TRBV21-1 is a listed pseudogene. CDR3 length equals 18 residues. The CDR3 DNA is TGTGCCAGCAGATGGGACAGGGTTCTTTACAGCTCCTACAATGAGCAGTTCTTC. It is translated as CASRWDRVLYSSYNEQFF.

The chain uses TRBV6-5 and TRBJ2-3, with a weak D call TRBD2 (5 bases). Germline V gene sequence: CDR1 MNHEY, CDR2 SVGAGI. The V and J ends lost 2 bases and 9 bases respectively, with 15 bases between them. This CDR3 is built from 14 residues. The CDR3 bases are TGTGCCAGCAGTTACCAAACCGGGGAGATAACGCAGTATTTT. It yields the protein CASSYQTGEITQYF.

This clone was detected a few times. V is TRBV7-2 and J is TRBJ2-3; 12 bases match TRBD2. The length of the CDR3 is 17 residues. Germline loops: CDR1 SGHTA, CDR2 FQGNSA. Germline trimming cut 4 bases from V and 2 bases from J; bases unmatched to any gene: 7. The CDR3 here is CASSSPLAGGDTDTQYF. The CDR3 bases are TGTGCCAGCAGCTCCCCTCTAGCGGGAGGGGACACAGATACGCAGTATTTT.

The chain recombines TRBV7-3 with TRBJ2-1, with D perhaps being TRBD1 or TRBD2 (5 bases each). Germline V gene sequence: CDR1 SGHTA, CDR2 FQGTGA. The CDR3 is 16 amino acids. Trimming stripped 1 base from V and 4 bases from J, with 14 bases between. The chain's CDR3 is CASSLISEGPYNEQFF. The CDR3 DNA sequence: TGTGCCAGCAGCTTAATATCTGAGGGGCCGTACAATGAGCAGTTCTTC.

The chain combines TRBV11-3 with TRBJ2-5, with D hard to call. V was shortened by 6 bases and J by 2 bases, with 10 bases between the two germline ends. CDR3 size: 13 residues. CDR1 and CDR2 from the germline V gene are SGHNT and YENEEA. The DNA of the CDR3 is TGTGCCAGCAGTGATTACAGACAAGAGACCCAGTACTTC. Protein product: CASSDYRQETQYF.

The chain recombines TRBV6-6 with TRBJ1-1; TRBD1 agrees at 8 bases. This CDR3 is 14 amino acids long. V trimming: 6 bases; J trimming: 4 bases; junction bases outside the gene matches: 7. Per the germline V gene, CDR1 is MNHNY and CDR2 is SVGAGI (reference sequence). CDR3 coding DNA: TGTGCCAGCAGCCCGGACAGGGAGACCACTGAAGCTTTCTTT. Protein sequence: CASSPDRETTEAFF.

The chain employs TRBV5-6 and TRBJ1-1, with unresolved D. Germline values: CDR1 SGHDT, CDR2 YYEEEE. The CDR3 length is 16 residues. Trimming took 0 bases from V and 4 from J, leaving 16 bases between them. CDR3 nucleotide sequence: TGTGCCAGCAGCTTGGCGCCGGTTCAATTGGCCACTGAAGCTTTCTTT. This translates into CASSLAPVQLATEAFF.

The rearrangement uses TRBV10-3 and TRBJ2-2; a weak D match, TRBD1 (5 bases). The V gene lost 3 bases and the J gene lost 6 bases, with 14 bases spanning the gap. There are 15 residues in the CDR3. The germline gives CDR1 ENHRY, CDR2 SYGVKD. CDR3 sequence (DNA): TGTGCCATCAGTGATGGGCAGGGAAAGTCCGGGGAGCTGTTTTTT. Translating it yields CAISDGQGKSGELFF.

V and J are TRBV2 and TRBJ1-3; D might be TRBD1 (5 bases). The CDR3 has 20 residues. Trimming cost V 4 bases and J 2 bases, with 27 bases left between them. Germline V gives CDR1 SNHLY, CDR2 FYNNEI. For the CDR3, the DNA is TGTGCCAGCAGTGTGAGGCGAGGGACCTCCGGGTCACAAACTGGAAACACCATATATTTT. Translating gives CASSVRRGTSGSQTGNTIYF. Drawing the rest from reference TRBV2 and TRBJ1-3, the complete variable domain is EPEVTQTPSHQVTQMGQEVILRCVPISNHLYFYWYRQILGQKVEFLVSFYNNEISEKSEIFDDQFSVERPDGSNFTLKIRSTKLEDSAMYFCASSVRRGTSGSQTGNTIYFGEGSWLTVV.

The genes are TRBV2 and TRBJ1-2; 8 bases are a match to TRBD1. The CDR3 contains 13 residues. V shed 5 bases, J shed 8 bases, and the junction held 7 bases outside the gene matches. Germline CDR1 is SNHLY and CDR2 is FYNNEI. The CDR3 loop reads CASSFRQGYGYTF. The CDR3 DNA follows: TGTGCCAGCAGTTTTAGACAGGGGTACGGCTACACCTTC.

This clone showed up just a few times. This chain uses TRBV6-4 with TRBJ2-1, with D maybe TRBD2 (5 bases). The CDR3 is made up of 15 amino acids. Trimming stripped 0 bases from V and 8 bases from J, with 14 bases between. Germline-derived CDR1 and CDR2 are MRHNA and SNTAGT. CDR3 sequence reads: CASSDSSSPKDEQFF. The CDR3 DNA follows: TGTGCCAGCAGTGACTCGTCTAGCCCGAAAGATGAGCAGTTCTTC.

V and J are TRBV4-3 and TRBJ2-7; 11 bases fit TRBD2. Germline lookup yields CDR1 LGHNA and CDR2 YSLEER. J gave up 0 bases and V 9 bases, and 7 bases lay outside the gene matches. This CDR3 comprises 15 residues. The CDR3 nucleotides are TGCGCCAGAGGGACTAGCGGACGTATCTCCTACGAGCAGTACTTC. Amino acids: CARGTSGRISYEQYF.

The V gene is TRBV19, the J gene TRBJ1-5, with D hard to call. V lost 5 bases and J lost 4, with 6 bases in between. This CDR3 comprises 12 residues. Germline assignment: CDR1 LNHDA and CDR2 SQIVND (reference sequence). The CDR3 sequence: CASSPLNQPQHF. CDR3 nucleotides: TGTGCCAGTAGTCCCCTTAATCAGCCCCAGCATTTT.

J is TRBJ2-2 and V is TRBV7-9; D gene unclear. Deletions cut 6 bases from V and 5 bases from J, with 7 bases between. This CDR3 contains 12 residues. Germline CDR1 is SEHNR and CDR2 is FQNEAQ (reference sequence). This CDR3 reads CASSTQTGELFF. CDR3 in DNA: TGTGCCAGCAGTACACAAACCGGGGAGCTGTTTTTT.

Notes on this clone: A junction boundary mismatches the germline segment, possibly from a read error. The rearrangement links TRBV7-7 to TRBJ2-5, with a tentative D call TRBD2 (5 bases). Per germline, CDR1 SSHAT and CDR2 FNYEAQ (reference sequence). This CDR3 contains 14 residues. CDR3 coding DNA: TGTGCTAGCAGCTTAGGGTCCGGGGAAGAGACCCAGTACTTC. Its translation is CASSLGSGEETQYF.

The V call is TRBV5-4, the J call TRBJ2-3; the D is unclear. Germline CDR1 reads SGHNT; CDR2 reads YYREEE (reference sequence). V was shortened by 1 base and J by 5 bases, with 5 bases between the two germline ends. The CDR3 has 12 amino acids. CDR3 sequence (DNA): TGTGCCAGCAGCTTGCGTGGAGATACGCAGTATTTT. It codes for CASSLRGDTQYF.

The rearrangement links TRBV6-6 to TRBJ1-3, with no clear D. The CDR3 is made up of 15 amino acids. CDR1 and CDR2 from the germline V gene are MNHNY and SVGAGI (reference sequence). Trimming took 4 bases from V and 0 from J, leaving 10 bases between them. The CDR3 loop is CASSSSKHSGNTIYF. CDR3 in DNA: TGTGCCAGCAGTTCAAGCAAGCACTCTGGAAACACCATATATTTT.

This chain uses TRBV6-4 with TRBJ2-2; no firm D call. The CDR3 loop spans 13 amino acids. Trimming removed 3 bases from V and 4 bases from J, with 6 bases in between. Germline V gene sequence: CDR1 MRHNA, CDR2 SNTAGT. CDR3 nucleotide sequence: TGTGCCAGCAGTGAGACCCCCACCGGGGAGCTGTTTTTT. Its translation is CASSETPTGELFF.

V is TRBV9 and J is TRBJ2-7, with TRBD1 as a possible D gene (5 bases). CDR1 SGDLS and CDR2 YYNGEE come from the germline V gene. This CDR3 region has 15 residues. V lost 0 bases and J lost 5, with 15 bases in between. The CDR3 loop reads CASSVGVDSRHEQYF. DNA for the CDR3: TGTGCCAGCAGCGTAGGGGTCGACAGTCGCCACGAGCAGTACTTC.

This clone was detected a few times. The rearrangement links TRBV6-4 to TRBJ2-6; D is uncertain. The CDR3 extends over 16 amino acids. Germline V gene lookup returns CDR1 MRHNA and CDR2 SNTAGT. Trimming took off 3 bases at V and 0 bases at J, with 9 bases between the two ends. CDR3 amino acids: CASSEAVFSGANVLTF. As DNA, the CDR3 is TGTGCCAGCAGTGAAGCAGTTTTCTCTGGGGCCAACGTCCTGACTTTC.

The rearrangement links TRBV28 to TRBJ2-7; 9 bases are a match to TRBD1. The ends lost 2 bases at V and 5 bases at J; junction bases unmatched: 10. The CDR3 runs 16 residues. Germline V gene data show CDR1 as MDHEN and CDR2 as SYDVKM. The CDR3 DNA reads TGTGCCAGCAGTTTAGGTTTGGGGACAGGGTTGGACGAGCAGTACTTC. Translating gives CASSLGLGTGLDEQYF.

This clone showed up just a few times. CDR3 protein: CASSESGQELADTQYF. The CDR3 coding sequence is TGCGCCAGCAGTGAGTCGGGACAGGAATTGGCAGATACGCAGTATTTT. The chain recombines TRBV10-1 with TRBJ2-3; 8 nucleotides line up with TRBD1. V was pared by 0 bases and J by 4 bases, with 6 bases of the junction left unmatched. Germline values: CDR1 WNHNN, CDR2 SYGVQD (reference sequence). The CDR3 sequence is 16 residues long.